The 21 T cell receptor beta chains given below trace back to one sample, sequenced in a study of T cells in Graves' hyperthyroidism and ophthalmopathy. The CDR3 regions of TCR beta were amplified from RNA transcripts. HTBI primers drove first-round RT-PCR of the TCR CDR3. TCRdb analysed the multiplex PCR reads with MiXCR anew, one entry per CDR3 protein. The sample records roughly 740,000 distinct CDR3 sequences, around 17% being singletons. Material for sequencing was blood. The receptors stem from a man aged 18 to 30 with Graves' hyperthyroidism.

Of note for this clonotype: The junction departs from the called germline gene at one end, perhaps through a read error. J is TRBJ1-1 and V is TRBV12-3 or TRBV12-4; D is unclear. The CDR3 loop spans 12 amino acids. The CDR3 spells CASRRYSTGAFF. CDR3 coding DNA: TGTGCCAGCAGACGGTATTCCACTGGAGCTTTCTTT.

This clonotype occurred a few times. CDR3 sequence reads: CASSAPGRGSDRSPLHF. The CDR3 DNA reads as TGTGCCAGCAGCGCCCCTGGGCGGGGTTCGGATAGATCACCCCTCCACTTT. The chain couples TRBV6-1 to TRBJ1-6; D call uncertain. V was clipped by 6 bases and J by 10 bases, with 25 bases between them. The germline CDR1 and CDR2 sequences are MNHNS and SASEGT. CDR3 length: 17 residues.

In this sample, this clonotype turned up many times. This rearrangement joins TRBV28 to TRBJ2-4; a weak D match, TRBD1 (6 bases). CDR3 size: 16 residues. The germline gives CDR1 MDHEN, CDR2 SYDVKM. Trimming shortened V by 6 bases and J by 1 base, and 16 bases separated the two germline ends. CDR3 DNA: TGTGCCAGCAGCTTAACAGGGTCGGTGGCCAAAAACATTCAGTACTTC. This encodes CASSLTGSVAKNIQYF.

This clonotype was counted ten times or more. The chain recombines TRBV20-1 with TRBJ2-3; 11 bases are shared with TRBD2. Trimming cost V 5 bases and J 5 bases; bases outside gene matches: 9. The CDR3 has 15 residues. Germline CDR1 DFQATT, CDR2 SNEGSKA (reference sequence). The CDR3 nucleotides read TGCAGTGCTGGTTTACTAGCGGGAGAGGGAGATACGCAGTATTTT. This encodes CSAGLLAGEGDTQYF.

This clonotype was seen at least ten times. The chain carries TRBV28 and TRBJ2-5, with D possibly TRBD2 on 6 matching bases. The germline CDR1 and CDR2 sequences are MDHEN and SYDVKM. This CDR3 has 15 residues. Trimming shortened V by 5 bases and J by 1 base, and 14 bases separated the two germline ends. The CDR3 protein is CASSPATSFQETQYF. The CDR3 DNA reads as TGTGCCAGCAGTCCCGCTACTAGCTTCCAAGAGACCCAGTACTTC.

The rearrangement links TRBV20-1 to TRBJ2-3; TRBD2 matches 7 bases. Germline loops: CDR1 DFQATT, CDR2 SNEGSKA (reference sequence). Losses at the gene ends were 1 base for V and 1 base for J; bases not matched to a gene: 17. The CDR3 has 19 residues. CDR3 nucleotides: TGCAGTGCTAGAGTTCGGGAGCGGGGACTCCTCCTGGGCACAGATACGCAGTATTTT. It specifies CSARVRERGLLLGTDTQYF.

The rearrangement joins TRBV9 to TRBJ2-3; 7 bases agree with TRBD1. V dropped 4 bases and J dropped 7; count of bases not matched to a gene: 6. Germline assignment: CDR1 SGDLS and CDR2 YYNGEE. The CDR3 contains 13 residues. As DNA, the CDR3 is TGTGCCAGCAGCACCGGGGACAGTTATACGCAGTATTTT. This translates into CASSTGDSYTQYF.

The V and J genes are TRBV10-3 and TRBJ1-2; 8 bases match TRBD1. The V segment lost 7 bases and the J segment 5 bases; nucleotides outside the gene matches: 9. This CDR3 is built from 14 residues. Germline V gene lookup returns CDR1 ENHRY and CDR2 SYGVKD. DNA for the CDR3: TGTGCCATCACCCCGGACAGGGATGATTATGGCTACACCTTC. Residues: CAITPDRDDYGYTF.

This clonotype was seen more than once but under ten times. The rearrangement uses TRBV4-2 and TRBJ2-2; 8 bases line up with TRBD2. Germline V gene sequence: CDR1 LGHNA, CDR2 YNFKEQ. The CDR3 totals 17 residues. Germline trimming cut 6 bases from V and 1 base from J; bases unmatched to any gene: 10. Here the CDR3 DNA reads TGTGCCAGCAGGGTATCGGGGGCGGGAGGGAACACCGGGGAGCTGTTTTTT. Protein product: CASRVSGAGGNTGELFF.

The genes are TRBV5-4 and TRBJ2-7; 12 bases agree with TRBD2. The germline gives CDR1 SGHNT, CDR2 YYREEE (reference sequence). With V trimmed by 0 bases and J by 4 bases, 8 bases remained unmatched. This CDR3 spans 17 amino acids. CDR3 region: CASSLVLAGGPVYEQYF. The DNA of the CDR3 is TGTGCCAGCAGCTTGGTTCTAGCGGGAGGGCCCGTTTACGAGCAGTACTTC.

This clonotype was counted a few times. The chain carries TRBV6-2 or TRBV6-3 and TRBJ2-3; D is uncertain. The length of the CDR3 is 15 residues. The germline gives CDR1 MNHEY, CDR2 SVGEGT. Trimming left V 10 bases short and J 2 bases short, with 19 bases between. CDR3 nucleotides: TGTGCCACCCTTCCGTGGGCGGTAACCACAGATACGCAGTATTTT. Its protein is CATLPWAVTTDTQYF.

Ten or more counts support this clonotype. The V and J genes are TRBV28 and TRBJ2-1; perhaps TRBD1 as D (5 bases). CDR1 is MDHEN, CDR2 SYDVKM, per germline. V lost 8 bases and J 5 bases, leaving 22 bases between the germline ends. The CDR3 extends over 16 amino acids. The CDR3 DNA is TGTGCCAGCGGCGACTGGGGCGGTGGTGGCCACAATGAGCAGTTCTTC. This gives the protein CASGDWGGGGHNEQFF.

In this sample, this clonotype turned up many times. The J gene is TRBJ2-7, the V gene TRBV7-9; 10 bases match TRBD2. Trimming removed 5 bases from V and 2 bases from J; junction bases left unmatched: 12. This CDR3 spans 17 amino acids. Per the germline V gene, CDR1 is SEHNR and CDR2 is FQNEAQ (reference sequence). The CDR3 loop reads CASSAKASGSQAYEQYF. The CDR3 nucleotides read TGTGCCAGCAGCGCAAAGGCTAGCGGGAGCCAAGCCTACGAGCAGTACTTC.

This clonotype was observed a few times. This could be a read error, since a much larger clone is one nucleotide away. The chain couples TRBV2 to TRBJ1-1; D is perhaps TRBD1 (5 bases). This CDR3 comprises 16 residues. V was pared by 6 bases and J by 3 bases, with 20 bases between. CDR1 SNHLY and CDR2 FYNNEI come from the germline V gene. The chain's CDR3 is CASRPSGIILHTEAFF. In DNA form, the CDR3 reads TGTGCCAGCAGACCATCAGGGATTATTTTGCACACTGAAGCTTTCTTT.

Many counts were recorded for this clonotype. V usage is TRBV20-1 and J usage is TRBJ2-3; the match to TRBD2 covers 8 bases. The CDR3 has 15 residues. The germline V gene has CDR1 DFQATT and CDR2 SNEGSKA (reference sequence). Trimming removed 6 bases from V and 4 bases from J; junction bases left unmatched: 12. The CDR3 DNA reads TGCAGTGCAACGGGGGGGATGACTGTCTCAGATACGCAGTATTTT. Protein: CSATGGMTVSDTQYF.

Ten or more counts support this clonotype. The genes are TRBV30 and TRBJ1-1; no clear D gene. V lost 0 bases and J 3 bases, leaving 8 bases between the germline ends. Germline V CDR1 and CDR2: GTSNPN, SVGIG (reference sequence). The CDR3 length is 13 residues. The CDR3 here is CAWSVAWDTEAFF. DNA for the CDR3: TGTGCCTGGAGTGTCGCGTGGGACACTGAAGCTTTCTTT.

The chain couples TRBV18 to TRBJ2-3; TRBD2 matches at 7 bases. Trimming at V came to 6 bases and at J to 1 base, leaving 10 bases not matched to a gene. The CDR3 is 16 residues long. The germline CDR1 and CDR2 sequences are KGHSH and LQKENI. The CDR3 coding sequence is TGTGCCAGCTCTCCCCTCAGTGGGAGGGGCACAGATACGCAGTATTTT. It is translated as CASSPLSGRGTDTQYF.

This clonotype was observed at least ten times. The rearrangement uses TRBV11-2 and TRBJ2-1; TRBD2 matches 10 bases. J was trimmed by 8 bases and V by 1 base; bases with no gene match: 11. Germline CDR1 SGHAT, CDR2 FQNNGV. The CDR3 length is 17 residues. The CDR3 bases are TGTGCCAGCAGCTTAGTAGCGGCTAGCGGGAGCTGGGATGAGCAGTTCTTC. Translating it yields CASSLVAASGSWDEQFF. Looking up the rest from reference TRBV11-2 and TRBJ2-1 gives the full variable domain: EAGVAQSPRYKIIEKRQSVAFWCNPISGHATLYWYQQILGQGPKLLIQFQNNGVVDDSQLPKDRFSAERLKGVDSTLKIQPAKLEDSAVYLCASSLVAASGSWDEQFFGPGTRLTVL.

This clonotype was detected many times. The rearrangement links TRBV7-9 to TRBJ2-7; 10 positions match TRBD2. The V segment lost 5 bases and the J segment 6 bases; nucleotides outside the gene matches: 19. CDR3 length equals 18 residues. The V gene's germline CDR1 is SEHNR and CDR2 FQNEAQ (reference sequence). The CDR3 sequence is CASSRGLIVAGGWFEQYF. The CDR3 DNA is TGTGCCAGCAGCCGTGGACTGATCGTAGCGGGAGGATGGTTCGAGCAGTACTTC.

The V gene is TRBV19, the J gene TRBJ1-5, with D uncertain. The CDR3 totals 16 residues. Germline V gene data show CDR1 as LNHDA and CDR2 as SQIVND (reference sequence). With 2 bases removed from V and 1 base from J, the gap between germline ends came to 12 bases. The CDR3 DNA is TGTGCCAGTAGTATACGGCCGATTGCCAGCAATCAGCCCCAGCATTTT. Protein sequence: CASSIRPIASNQPQHF.

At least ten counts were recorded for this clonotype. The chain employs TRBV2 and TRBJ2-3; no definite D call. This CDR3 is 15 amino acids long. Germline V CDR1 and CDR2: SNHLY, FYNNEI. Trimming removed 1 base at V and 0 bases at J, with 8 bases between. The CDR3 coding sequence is TGTGCCAGCAGTGAAGGCACGGTGAGCACAGATACGCAGTATTTT. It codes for CASSEGTVSTDTQYF. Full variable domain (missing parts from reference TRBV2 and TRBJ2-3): EPEVTQTPSHQVTQMGQEVILRCVPISNHLYFYWYRQILGQKVEFLVSFYNNEISEKSEIFDDQFSVERPDGSNFTLKIRSTKLEDSAMYFCASSEGTVSTDTQYFGPGTRLTVL.